Listed below are T cell receptor beta chains from one sample, sequenced in a study of shared clonotypes between healthy human individuals. Repertoires were generated with immunoSEQ multiplex PCR, while TCRdb's copy carries only in-frame clones and drops some. Among over 1.5 million clones listed, approximately 98% were seen once. What was sequenced was naive CD4+ T cells sorted from blood. Every receptor here comes from a man aged 30 to 45 in good health. CDR3s include the opening cysteine and the closing phenylalanine or tryptophan. The order of the fields is J gene, D gene, V gene, clone size, CDR3 protein, CDR3 DNA. A D gene is named only where the DNA matches it firmly. The size entry is marked missing in some rows and otherwise reads once, few, many or a size class.

TRBJ2-3	.	TRBV10-3	.	CAISEADSATDTQYF	TGTGCCATCAGTGAGGCAGATAGTGCCACAGATACGCAGTATTTT
TRBJ2-5	.	TRBV5-4	.	CASSLTRTQETQYF	TGTGCCAGCAGCTTGACCCGGACCCAAGAGACCCAGTACTTC
TRBJ2-7	.	TRBV7-8	.	CASSLGRSSANSYEQYF	TGTGCCAGCAGCTTAGGCAGGTCTAGCGCCAACTCCTACGAGCAGTACTTC
TRBJ2-7	TRBD2	TRBV5-6	.	CASSRLAAYEQYF	TGTGCCAGCAGCAGGCTAGCGGCTTACGAGCAGTACTTC
TRBJ2-3	TRBD2	TRBV4-3	.	CASSHSGRAADTQYF	TGCGCCAGCAGCCACTCGGGGAGGGCGGCAGATACGCAGTATTTT
TRBJ2-1	.	TRBV9	.	CASASLTGAGMFF	TGTGCCAGCGCCAGTCTCACCGGGGCAGGGATGTTCTTC
TRBJ2-7	.	TRBV18	.	CASSPLAGVHHEQYF	TGTGCCAGCTCACCATTGGCAGGGGTTCATCACGAGCAGTACTTC
TRBJ2-7	.	TRBV5-1	.	CASSRDGGYEQYF	TGCGCCAGCAGCCGCGACGGCGGTTACGAGCAGTACTTC
TRBJ1-2	TRBD1	TRBV13	.	CASSAGTGVYGYTF	TGTGCCAGCAGCGCCGGGACAGGGGTCTATGGCTACACCTTC
TRBJ2-7	TRBD1	TRBV18	.	CASSLSGTGVNEQYF	TGTGCCAGCTCACTATCCGGGACAGGGGTGAACGAGCAGTACTTC
TRBJ2-3	.	TRBV5-8	.	CASNSADTDTQYF	TGTGCCAGCAACAGCGCGGACACAGATACGCAGTATTTT
TRBJ2-2	TRBD2	TRBV18	.	CASSPWAGAGELFF	TGTGCCAGCTCACCTTGGGCGGGAGCCGGGGAGCTGTTTTTT
TRBJ2-2	.	TRBV27	.	CASSLLAATGELFF	TGTGCCAGCAGTTTGTTAGCAGCCACCGGGGAGCTGTTTTTT
TRBJ2-2	.	TRBV5-1	.	CASNPTLGNTGELFF	TGCGCCAGCAACCCCACACTGGGGAACACCGGGGAGCTGTTTTTT
TRBJ2-3	.	TRBV20-1	.	CSAPAADTQYF	TGCAGTGCCCCCGCAGCAGATACGCAGTATTTT
TRBJ2-1	.	TRBV5-1	.	CASSLEVDLRAFF	TGCGCCAGCAGCTTGGAGGTCGACCTGAGGGCGTTCTTC
TRBJ2-1	TRBD2	TRBV30	once	CAWRLAGATNEQFF	TGTGCCTGGAGATTAGCGGGAGCTACCAATGAGCAGTTCTTC
TRBJ2-7	TRBD1	TRBV10-3	once	CATEEQGAYEQYF	TGTGCCACCGAGGAGCAGGGGGCCTACGAGCAGTACTTC
TRBJ1-4	.	TRBV4-1	.	CASSQNQGWTNEKLFF	TGCGCCAGCAGCCAGAACCAGGGGTGGACTAATGAAAAACTGTTTTTT
TRBJ2-1	TRBD1	TRBV5-1	.	CASRLGQGGSYNEQFF	TGCGCCAGCAGGCTTGGACAGGGGGGTTCCTACAATGAGCAGTTCTTC
TRBJ1-1	.	TRBV2	.	CASSTYTEAFF	TGTGCCAGCTCAACGTACACTGAAGCTTTCTTT
TRBJ2-7	TRBD1	TRBV28	.	CASSLDLDRPLDEQYF	TGTGCCAGCAGTTTAGACTTGGACAGGCCCCTGGACGAGCAGTACTTC
TRBJ2-3	.	TRBV4-1	.	CASSQEGTGSPLSTDTQYF	TGCGCCAGCAGCCAAGAAGGAACGGGATCACCTTTAAGCACAGATACGCAGTATTTT
TRBJ2-2	.	TRBV7-9	.	CASSLGGNTGELFF	TGTGCCAGCAGCTTAGGCGGGAACACCGGGGAGCTGTTTTTT
TRBJ1-5	.	TRBV5-1	.	CASSLATDQPQHF	TGCGCCAGCAGCTTGGCGACAGATCAGCCCCAGCATTTT
TRBJ2-4	TRBD2	TRBV11-2	once	CASTSGGWKNIQYF	TGTGCCAGCACCTCGGGAGGTTGGAAAAACATTCAGTACTTC
TRBJ2-7	.	TRBV27	.	CASSLSGPRDYEQYF	TGTGCCAGCAGTTTATCAGGGCCGAGGGACTACGAGCAGTACTTC